The TCR beta chain described here comes from a study of T cells in Graves' hyperthyroidism and ophthalmopathy. Study findings and constraints: Most thyroid clonotypes with frequency above 0.001 were detected in blood. A median 6.5 months before onset, the model predicted ophthalmopathy.

The study excluded patients with uncontrolled infection, other autoimmune disease, pregnancy or lactation. Clinical symptoms, serum thyroxine, TRAb, thyroid ultrasound and orbital computed tomography established diagnosis. RNA transcripts were the template for amplifying TCR beta CDR3 regions. An initial round of RT-PCR targeting the TCR CDR3 relied on the HTBI primer set. In TCRdb, the multiplex PCR reads were re-called with MiXCR into one record per CDR3 protein. The sample holds 350,000 or so distinct CDR3 sequences, about a sixth seen once. Many counts were recorded for this clonotype. The antigen is not known. The V end lost 6 bases, the J end lost 1 base, and 7 bases lay between the germline ends. CDR3 length: 13 residues. Germline values: CDR1 LNHDA, CDR2 SQIVND (reference sequence).

Sequences were obtained from blood. The chain employs TRBV19 and TRBJ1-5, with unresolved D. The sequence came from a woman between 35 and 50 years old with Graves' ophthalmopathy. This CDR3 reads CASSTVSNQPQHF. CDR3 DNA sequence: TGTGCCAGTAGCACAGTCAGCAATCAGCCCCAGCATTTT.